This entry lists 31 T cell receptor beta chains sequenced from one sample in a study of blood T cell repertoires in COVID-19. The data were produced by immunoSEQ multiplex PCR, yet TCRdb's version contains in-frame clones alone and is incomplete. The sample records 350,000 or so clones, approximately 86% being singletons. The source material was PBMCs or T cells enriched from blood (not recorded which). The receptors stem from a woman in her forties with acute COVID-19.

The chain links TRBV3-1 (or the pseudogene TRBV3-2) to TRBJ2-2; D uncertain. V was trimmed by 1 base and J by 4 bases, leaving 4 bases between them. The CDR3 runs 13 residues. Germline V gene lookup returns CDR1 LGHDT and CDR2 YNNKEL (reference sequence). CDR3 protein: CASSQVVTGELFF. Here the CDR3 DNA reads TGTGCCAGCAGCCAAGTCGTCACCGGGGAGCTGTTTTTT.

DNA of the CDR3: TGTGCCAGCAGCCAAGGATTGGGGGCGGGGGTCCCCTACGAGCAGTACTTC. Translation: CASSQGLGAGVPYEQYF. This chain links TRBV3-1 (or the pseudogene TRBV3-2) with TRBJ2-7; D is perhaps TRBD2 (7 bases). V was cut by 1 base and J by 2 bases, with 18 bases left in between. This CDR3 is built from 17 residues. Germline loops: CDR1 LGHDT, CDR2 YNNKEL (reference sequence).

The gene calls are TRBV19 and TRBJ1-4; D might be TRBD1 (6 bases). The CDR3 spans 15 residues. CDR1 is LNHDA, CDR2 SQIVND, per germline (reference sequence). V was trimmed by 7 bases and J by 5 bases, leaving 17 bases between them. CDR3 protein: CASIRTGTPNEKLFF. The CDR3 nucleotides are TGTGCCAGTATTCGAACCGGGACACCCAATGAAAAACTGTTTTTT.

The gene calls are TRBV12-3 or TRBV12-4 and TRBJ2-3; perhaps TRBD2 as D (5 bases). V was cut by 4 bases and J by 6 bases, with 11 bases left in between. This CDR3 comprises 13 residues. The DNA for the CDR3 is TGTGCCAGCAGTTGGGAGCCGCCGGATACGCAGTATTTT. This sequence encodes CASSWEPPDTQYF.

This chain connects TRBV7-6 to TRBJ1-1; TRBD1 matches at 7 bases. Looked up from germline, CDR1 is SGHVS and CDR2 is FNYEAQ. CDR3 size: 11 residues. V lost 5 bases, J lost 8 bases, and 2 bases stayed unmatched. The CDR3 sequence: CASSLQGEAFF. CDR3 DNA sequence: TGTGCCAGCAGCCTACAGGGGGAAGCTTTCTTT.

This chain's CDR3 is CASSSPSSPLHF. The CDR3 DNA reads TGTGCCAGCAGTTCCCCATCCTCACCCCTCCACTTT. This sequence joins TRBV28 and TRBJ1-6, with unresolved D. The germline V and J ends were trimmed by 4 bases and 10 bases, with 8 bases remaining between them. CDR3 length: 12 residues. Germline CDR1 MDHEN, CDR2 SYDVKM.

This chain uses TRBV27 with TRBJ1-2, with TRBD1 matching over 10 bases. The CDR3 contains 17 residues. Germline lookup yields CDR1 MNHEY and CDR2 SMNVEV (reference sequence). The junction had 17 bases not matched to a gene; V was cut back by 5 bases and J by 8 bases. CDR3 DNA: TGTGCCAGCAGTACTATACCCAGTCGACAGGGGGCGTGGGGCTACACCTTC. It is translated as CASSTIPSRQGAWGYTF.

The chain couples TRBV4-2 to TRBJ2-7; 8 bases are shared with TRBD1. V was pared by 1 base and J by 1 base, with 3 bases of the junction left unmatched. From germline, CDR1 is LGHNA and CDR2 YNFKEQ. CDR3 length equals 15 residues. The CDR3: CASSQAGTGSYEQYF. CDR3 DNA: TGTGCCAGCAGCCAAGCCGGGACAGGTTCCTACGAGCAGTACTTC.

The chain employs TRBV18 and TRBJ1-6, with 10 bases that match TRBD1. The CDR3 consists of 16 residues. Germline CDR1 KGHSH, CDR2 LQKENI. V dropped 0 bases and J dropped 7; count of bases not matched to a gene: 3. The CDR3 loop is CASSPPGQGMNSPLHF. As DNA, the CDR3 is TGTGCCAGCTCACCACCGGGACAGGGGATGAATTCACCCCTCCACTTT.

With respect to this clone: The sample holds other DNA sequences that translate to the same CDR3. The rearrangement uses TRBV5-4 and TRBJ2-5, with no clear D. The length of the CDR3 is 11 residues. Germline V gives CDR1 SGHNT, CDR2 YYREEE (reference sequence). V lost 3 bases and J 5 bases, leaving 5 bases between the germline ends. CDR3 DNA: TGTGCCAGCAGCTCTCAGGAGACCCAGTACTTC. Its translation: CASSSQETQYF. Based on the CDR3 plus reference TRBV5-4 and TRBJ2-5, the full variable domain is ETGVTQSPTHLIKTRGQQVTLRCSSQSGHNTVSWYQQALGQGPQFIFQYYREEENGRGNFPPRFSGLQFPNYSSELNVNALELDDSALYLCASSSQETQYFGPGTRLLVL.

This chain links TRBV27 with TRBJ1-2, with TRBD1 identical over 10 bases. The CDR3 sequence is 13 residues long. Looked up from germline, CDR1 is MNHEY and CDR2 is SMNVEV (reference sequence). V was pared by 3 bases and J by 8 bases, with 3 bases of the junction left unmatched. The CDR3: CASSLTGGLGYTF. For the CDR3, the DNA is TGTGCCAGCAGTTTGACAGGGGGCTTGGGCTACACCTTC.

In the case of this clone: The sample has other DNA sequences that encode this CDR3 too. The rearrangement links TRBV28 to TRBJ1-1, with unresolved D. Germline V CDR1 and CDR2: MDHEN, SYDVKM. The CDR3 runs 14 residues. The V end was cut by 4 bases, the J end by 1 base, with 10 bases between. CDR3 bases: TGTGCCAGCAGTTCCCCCGGCGGGAACACTGAAGCTTTCTTT. Its translation: CASSSPGGNTEAFF.

The chain is built from TRBV18 and TRBJ1-4, with TRBD1 identical over 7 bases. Germline-derived CDR1 and CDR2 are KGHSH and LQKENI. The CDR3 is 16 amino acids. V lost 2 bases and J lost 4; bases outside the gene matches: 7. Written as DNA, the CDR3 is TGTGCCAGCTCACCAGGGGGACAGTCATTTAATGAAAAACTGTTTTTT. It is translated as CASSPGGQSFNEKLFF.

The genes are TRBV19 and TRBJ2-7, with a possible D match to TRBD1 (6 bases). V was shortened by 5 bases and J by 3 bases, with 11 bases between the two germline ends. This CDR3 spans 13 amino acids. Germline loops: CDR1 LNHDA, CDR2 SQIVND (reference sequence). In DNA, the CDR3 is TGTGCCAGTAGTCAGGGGCTATACTACGAGCAGTACTTC. Its protein product is CASSQGLYYEQYF.

This clone appeared once. The rearrangement joins TRBV7-8 to TRBJ1-1; D remains ambiguous. Trimming shortened V by 4 bases and J by 11 bases, and 14 bases separated the two germline ends. Germline V gives CDR1 SGHVS, CDR2 FQNEAQ. The CDR3 length is 12 residues. CDR3 loop: CASSSGWERAFF. CDR3 in DNA: TGTGCCAGCAGCTCCGGCTGGGAGAGGGCTTTCTTT.

J is TRBJ2-7 and V is TRBV18, with 11 bases fitting TRBD1. Trimming took 8 bases from V and 5 from J; bases not matched to a gene: 5. CDR1 is KGHSH and CDR2 is LQKENI in the germline V gene. This CDR3 comprises 13 residues. In DNA, the CDR3 is TGTGCCAGCACGGACAGGGGGCAGGACGAGCAGTACTTC. Its protein is CASTDRGQDEQYF.

The gene calls are TRBV18 and TRBJ1-1, with D tentatively TRBD1 (5 bases). Germline assignment: CDR1 KGHSH and CDR2 LQKENI. V was pared by 2 bases and J by 6 bases, with 10 bases between. There are 13 residues in the CDR3. CDR3 sequence: CASSPGANPEAFF. As DNA, the CDR3 is TGTGCCAGCTCACCAGGGGCTAATCCTGAAGCTTTCTTT.

This clone was picked up one time. CDR3 coding DNA: TGTGCCAGCAGCACTGGACAGTATGGCTACACCTTC. Translated: CASSTGQYGYTF. The chain employs TRBV7-9 and TRBJ1-2; the D gene is possibly TRBD1 (6 bases). V was trimmed by 5 bases and J by 5 bases, leaving 9 bases between them. CDR3 size: 12 residues. CDR1 and CDR2 from the germline V gene are SEHNR and FQNEAQ (reference sequence).

The chain combines TRBV5-1 with TRBJ2-3; possibly TRBD2 for D (5 bases). The V end was cut by 2 bases, the J end by 5 bases, with 15 bases between. Germline CDR1 is SGHRS and CDR2 is YFSETQ. The CDR3 sequence is 15 residues long. The CDR3 here is CASSFNGVSKDTQYF. The CDR3, as DNA: TGCGCCAGCAGCTTTAACGGGGTATCGAAAGATACGCAGTATTTT. The complete variable domain, with remaining parts taken from reference TRBV5-1 and TRBJ2-3, reads KAGVTQTPRYLIKTRGQQVTLSCSPISGHRSVSWYQQTPGQGLQFLFEYFSETQRNKGNFPGRFSGRQFSNSRSEMNVSTLELGDSALYLCASSFNGVSKDTQYFGPGTRLTVL.

This chain connects TRBV5-1 to TRBJ2-7, with D maybe TRBD2 (6 bases). Germline lookup yields CDR1 SGHRS and CDR2 YFSETQ. V dropped 4 bases and J dropped 5 bases, with 16 bases sitting between them. This CDR3 has 14 amino acids. The CDR3 protein is CASSPGLRGDEQYF. CDR3 in DNA: TGCGCCAGCAGCCCGGGACTGCGAGGCGACGAGCAGTACTTC.

This clone is a singleton in its sample. The V gene is TRBV6-2 or TRBV6-3, the J gene TRBJ1-5, with 8 bases fitting TRBD1. CDR1 and CDR2 from the germline V gene are MNHEY and SVGEGT. CDR3 length: 15 residues. The ends lost 4 bases at V and 7 bases at J; junction bases unmatched: 9. CDR3 sequence (DNA): TGTGCCAGCAGTTCGAGCAGGGGGCAGCAACAGCCCCAGCATTTT. It codes for CASSSSRGQQQPQHF.

The chain combines TRBV10-3 with TRBJ1-1; D is uncertain. V dropped 8 bases and J dropped 2 bases, with 12 bases sitting between them. The CDR3 is 13 amino acids. Germline V gives CDR1 ENHRY, CDR2 SYGVKD. Written as DNA, the CDR3 is TGTGCCATCCACCGGGAACCTAACACTGAAGCTTTCTTT. It yields the protein CAIHREPNTEAFF.

This clone was seen more than once but under ten times. The chain joins TRBV7-2 to TRBJ1-5, with D uncertain. The ends were cut back, 1 base at V and 7 bases at J, with 11 bases in the middle. This CDR3 has 14 amino acids. Germline-derived CDR1 and CDR2 are SGHTA and FQGNSA. CDR3 DNA sequence: TGTGCCAGCAGCTTAGGGATGGCGGGGCAGCCCCAGCATTTT. This codes for CASSLGMAGQPQHF.

J is TRBJ2-2 and V is TRBV11-1; D might be TRBD2 (5 bases). The germline V gene has CDR1 SGHAT and CDR2 FQDESV (reference sequence). The V and J ends lost 4 bases and 1 base respectively, with 10 bases between them. The CDR3 covers 15 residues. For the CDR3, the DNA is TGTGCCAGCAGCTCCCGACTAAAGAACACCGGGGAGCTGTTTTTT. Its protein product is CASSSRLKNTGELFF.

The V call is TRBV29-1, the J call TRBJ2-2, with 9 bases lining up with TRBD1. Germline lookup yields CDR1 SQVTM and CDR2 ANQGSEA. V trimming: 0 bases; J trimming: 7 bases; junction bases outside the gene matches: 9. The CDR3 totals 16 residues. Here the CDR3 DNA reads TGCAGCGTTGAAGAAACAGGGGGCGAACACAACGGGGAGCTGTTTTTT. It codes for CSVEETGGEHNGELFF.

The V and J genes are TRBV2 and TRBJ2-1; no definite D call. The CDR3 covers 15 residues. CDR1 is SNHLY and CDR2 is FYNNEI in the germline V gene. Trimming removed 2 bases from V and 2 bases from J, with 10 bases in between. CDR3 bases: TGTGCCAGCAGTGAACGTAGTACTACCTACAATGAGCAGTTCTTC. Protein sequence: CASSERSTTYNEQFF.

This clone has only one observation. The chain carries TRBV28 and TRBJ2-7, with D possibly being TRBD2 (6 bases). V lost 8 bases to trimming and J lost 2 bases, with 16 bases between them. The CDR3 has 14 residues. Germline loops: CDR1 MDHEN, CDR2 SYDVKM. The CDR3 reads CASLTTGLTYEQYF. CDR3 DNA sequence: TGTGCCAGCTTAACTACGGGACTCACCTACGAGCAGTACTTC.

A few counts support this clone. The chain has TRBV5-5 and TRBJ2-1; D unclear. Between the trimmed V and J ends, which lost 0 bases and 0 bases, there was a span of 7 bases. The length of the CDR3 is 15 residues. From germline, CDR1 is SGHKS and CDR2 YYEKEE (reference sequence). The CDR3 coding sequence is TGTGCCAGCAGCTTGGATGTCAGCTCCTACAATGAGCAGTTCTTC. Amino acids: CASSLDVSSYNEQFF.

The V and J genes are TRBV9 and TRBJ2-3, with no clear D. Germline CDR1 reads SGDLS; CDR2 reads YYNGEE. CDR3 length: 14 residues. The V gene lost 6 bases and the J gene lost 0 bases, with 11 bases spanning the gap. The CDR3 DNA is TGTGCCAGCAATCTAGTAGACAGCACAGATACGCAGTATTTT. Its protein is CASNLVDSTDTQYF.

The chain recombines TRBV19 with TRBJ2-5; D uncertain. The germline CDR1 and CDR2 sequences are LNHDA and SQIVND (reference sequence). CDR3 length: 13 amino acids. V lost 5 bases to trimming and J lost 5 bases, with 12 bases between them. DNA for the CDR3: TGTGCCAGTAGTCCGCCGCAGTTGGAGACCCAGTACTTC. Residues: CASSPPQLETQYF.

The chain is built from TRBV3-1 (or the pseudogene TRBV3-2) and TRBJ2-3, with 9 bases lining up with TRBD2. Germline values: CDR1 LGHDT, CDR2 YNNKEL (reference sequence). The CDR3 spans 16 residues. V shed 6 bases and J 1 base; nucleotides not matched to a gene: 8. The CDR3 here is CASSPRGRAGTDTQYF. Written as DNA, the CDR3 is TGTGCCAGCAGTCCCCGCGGGAGGGCGGGCACAGATACGCAGTATTTT.